A single sample is the source of the 10 T cell receptor beta chains below, sequenced in a study of shared clonotypes between healthy human individuals. Sequencing was performed with immunoSEQ multiplex PCR; in TCRdb, only in-frame clones are kept and a portion is missing. The data contain about 2,500,000 clones, over 85% of them seen just once; the ten biggest clones take up over 0.12%. Sequencing used naive CD4+ T cells sorted from blood. As for subset: CD45RA+ positively selected. The receptors shown here come from a man between 18 and 29 years old in good health.

J is TRBJ2-1 and V is TRBV10-3; no firm D call. The CDR3 totals 12 residues. Trimming pared 3 bases from V and 12 bases from J, leaving 12 bases between. CDR1 is ENHRY, CDR2 SYGVKD, per germline. The CDR3 reads CAISDGGSGQFF. The DNA of the CDR3 is TGTGCCATCAGTGACGGCGGAAGTGGGCAGTTCTTC.

V and J are TRBV5-1 and TRBJ2-1, with 8 bases lining up with TRBD2. Germline lookup yields CDR1 SGHRS and CDR2 YFSETQ. V lost 2 bases and J lost 6; bases outside the gene matches: 4. This CDR3 contains 14 residues. This chain's CDR3 is CASSLLAVSNEQFF. The CDR3 region has the DNA TGCGCCAGCAGCTTACTAGCGGTCTCCAATGAGCAGTTCTTC. Complete variable domain (other parts from reference TRBV5-1 and TRBJ2-1): KAGVTQTPRYLIKTRGQQVTLSCSPISGHRSVSWYQQTPGQGLQFLFEYFSETQRNKGNFPGRFSGRQFSNSRSEMNVSTLELGDSALYLCASSLLAVSNEQFFGPGTRLTVL.

V and J are TRBV30 and TRBJ1-2; D ambiguous. Deletions cut 4 bases from V and 3 bases from J, with 15 bases between. This CDR3 spans 14 amino acids. CDR1 is GTSNPN and CDR2 is SVGIG in the germline V gene (reference sequence). Written as DNA, the CDR3 is TGTGCCTGGATTCCCTCACTCAGCGACTATGGCTACACCTTC. Encoded protein: CAWIPSLSDYGYTF.

Only one count was recorded for this clone. The J gene is TRBJ1-3, the V gene TRBV11-2; 10 positions match TRBD1. After removal of 5 bases from V and 7 bases from J, the junction contained 8 bases not matched to a gene. The CDR3 length is 15 residues. Germline V gene data show CDR1 as SGHAT and CDR2 as FQNNGV. CDR3 nucleotide sequence: TGTGCCAGCAGCCCCCGGGACAGGGGCGTCAACACCATATATTTT. It encodes CASSPRDRGVNTIYF.

This clone was recorded once. V is TRBV10-2 and J is TRBJ1-5; the D is unclear. Germline assignment: CDR1 WSHSY and CDR2 SAAADI. V shed 0 bases and J shed 6 bases, with 9 bases lying between them. CDR3 size: 14 residues. The CDR3 DNA follows: TGCGCCAGCAGTGAGTCGCTGGGTGGTCAGCCCCAGCATTTT. Translation gives CASSESLGGQPQHF.

The chain recombines TRBV14 with TRBJ2-1, with D possibly TRBD2 on 5 matching bases. Between the trimmed V and J ends, which lost 0 bases and 7 bases, there was a span of 13 bases. Germline loops: CDR1 SGHDN, CDR2 FVKESK. This CDR3 has 15 amino acids. The CDR3 nucleotides read TGTGCCAGCAGCCAAGACGGGGTATACCTAAATGAGCAGTTCTTC. It is translated as CASSQDGVYLNEQFF. Full variable domain (rest looked up from reference TRBV14 and TRBJ2-1): EAGVTQFPSHSVIEKGQTVTLRCDPISGHDNLYWYRRVMGKEIKFLLHFVKESKQDESGMPNNRFLAERTGGTYSTLKVQPAELEDSGVYFCASSQDGVYLNEQFFGPGTRLTVL.

In nucleotides, the CDR3 is TGTGCCAGCAGCTTGGGGCAACAGCCCCAGCATTTT. The encoded protein is CASSLGQQPQHF. The chain combines TRBV5-6 with TRBJ1-5, with D hard to call. Trimming took off 0 bases at V and 7 bases at J, with 5 bases between the two ends. This CDR3 is built from 12 residues. Germline V gene lookup returns CDR1 SGHDT and CDR2 YYEEEE.

The V and J genes are TRBV5-1 and TRBJ2-5; no definite D call. CDR3 length equals 13 residues. Germline CDR1 and CDR2: SGHRS and YFSETQ. V shed 3 bases and J shed 11 bases, with 17 bases lying between them. CDR3 region: CASSWTALGEQYF. The CDR3 nucleotides are TGCGCCAGCAGCTGGACCGCGTTGGGTGAGCAGTACTTC.

The rearrangement joins TRBV10-1 to TRBJ2-5, with 11 bases identical to TRBD1. Germline values: CDR1 WNHNN, CDR2 SYGVQD (reference sequence). The ends lost 4 bases at V and 2 bases at J; junction bases unmatched: 3. The CDR3 spans 15 residues. CDR3 coding DNA: TGCGCCAGCAGTGGGGGACAGGGGGATCAAGAGACCCAGTACTTC. Translated: CASSGGQGDQETQYF.

The chain couples TRBV30 to TRBJ1-2; the match to TRBD1 covers 8 bases. The V gene's germline CDR1 is GTSNPN and CDR2 SVGIG (reference sequence). The V segment lost 1 base and the J segment 6 bases; nucleotides outside the gene matches: 10. The CDR3 is 15 amino acids. CDR3 DNA sequence: TGTGCCTGGAGTGAACTCCCCAGGGGGCGGGATGGCTACACCTTC. It encodes CAWSELPRGRDGYTF.